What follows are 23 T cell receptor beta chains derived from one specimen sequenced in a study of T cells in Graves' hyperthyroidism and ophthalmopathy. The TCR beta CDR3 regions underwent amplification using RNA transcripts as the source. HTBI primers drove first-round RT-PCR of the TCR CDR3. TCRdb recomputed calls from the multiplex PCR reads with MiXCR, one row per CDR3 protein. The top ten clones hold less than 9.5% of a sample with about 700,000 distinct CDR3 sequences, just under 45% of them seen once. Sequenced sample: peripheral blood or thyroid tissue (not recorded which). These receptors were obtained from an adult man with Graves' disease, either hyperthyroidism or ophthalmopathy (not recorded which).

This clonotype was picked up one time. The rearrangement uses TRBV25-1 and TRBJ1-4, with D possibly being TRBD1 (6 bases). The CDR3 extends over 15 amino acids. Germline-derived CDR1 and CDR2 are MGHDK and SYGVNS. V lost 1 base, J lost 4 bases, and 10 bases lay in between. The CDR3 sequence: CASSEFAGDNEKLFF. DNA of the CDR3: TGTGCCAGCAGTGAATTCGCAGGGGATAATGAAAAACTGTTTTTT. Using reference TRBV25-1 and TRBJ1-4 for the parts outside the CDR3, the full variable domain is EADIYQTPRYLVIGTGKKITLECSQTMGHDKMYWYQQDPGMELHLIHYSYGVNSTEKGDLSSESTVSRIRTEHFPLTLESARPSHTSQYLCASSEFAGDNEKLFFGSGTQLSVL.

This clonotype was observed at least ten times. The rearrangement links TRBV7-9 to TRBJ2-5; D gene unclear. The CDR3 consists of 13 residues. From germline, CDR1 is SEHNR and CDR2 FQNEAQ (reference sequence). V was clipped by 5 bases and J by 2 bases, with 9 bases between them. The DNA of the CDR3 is TGTGCCAGCAGCCACATAGCACAAGAGACCCAGTACTTC. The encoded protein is CASSHIAQETQYF.

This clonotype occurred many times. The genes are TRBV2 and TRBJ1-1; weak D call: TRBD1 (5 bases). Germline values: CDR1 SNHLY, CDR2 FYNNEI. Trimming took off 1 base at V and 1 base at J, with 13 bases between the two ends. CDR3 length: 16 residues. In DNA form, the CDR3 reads TGTGCCAGCAGTGAAGACGTTACGGGGGAGAACACTGAAGCTTTCTTT. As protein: CASSEDVTGENTEAFF.

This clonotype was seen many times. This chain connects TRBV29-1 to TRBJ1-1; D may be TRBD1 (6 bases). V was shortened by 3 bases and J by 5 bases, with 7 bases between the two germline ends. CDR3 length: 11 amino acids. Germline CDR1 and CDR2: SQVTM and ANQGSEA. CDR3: CSVDRGTEAFF. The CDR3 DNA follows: TGCAGCGTTGACAGGGGAACTGAAGCTTTCTTT. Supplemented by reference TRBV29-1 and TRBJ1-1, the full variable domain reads SAVISQKPSRDICQRGTSLTIQCQVDSQVTMMFWYRQQPGQSLTLIATANQGSEATYESGFVIDKFPISRPNLTFSTLTVSNMSPEDSSIYLCSVDRGTEAFFGQGTRLTVV.

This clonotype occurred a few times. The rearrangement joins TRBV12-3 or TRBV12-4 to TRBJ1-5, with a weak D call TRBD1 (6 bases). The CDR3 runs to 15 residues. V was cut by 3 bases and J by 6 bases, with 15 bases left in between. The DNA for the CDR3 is TGTGCCAGCAGTTTTCGGGCAGGGGTTGTTCAGCCCCAGCATTTT. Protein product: CASSFRAGVVQPQHF.

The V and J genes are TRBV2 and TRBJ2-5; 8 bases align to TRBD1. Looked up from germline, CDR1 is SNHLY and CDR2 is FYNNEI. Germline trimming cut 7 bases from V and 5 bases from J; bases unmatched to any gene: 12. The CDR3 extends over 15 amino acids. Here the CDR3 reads CASTPLTGEAETQYF. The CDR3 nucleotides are TGTGCCAGCACCCCCCTGACAGGGGAAGCGGAGACCCAGTACTTC.

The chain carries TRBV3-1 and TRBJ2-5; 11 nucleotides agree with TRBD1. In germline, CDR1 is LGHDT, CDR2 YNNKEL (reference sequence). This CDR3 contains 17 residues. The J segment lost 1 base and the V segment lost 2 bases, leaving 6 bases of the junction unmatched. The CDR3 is CASSQHGQGAIQETQYF. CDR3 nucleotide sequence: TGTGCCAGCAGCCAACATGGACAGGGGGCTATCCAAGAGACCCAGTACTTC.

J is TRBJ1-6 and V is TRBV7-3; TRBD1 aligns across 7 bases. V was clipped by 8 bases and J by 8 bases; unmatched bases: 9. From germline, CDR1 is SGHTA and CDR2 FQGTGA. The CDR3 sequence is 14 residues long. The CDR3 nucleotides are TGTGCCAGCTCACCCGGACAGGCCGATTCACCCCTCCACTTT. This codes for CASSPGQADSPLHF.

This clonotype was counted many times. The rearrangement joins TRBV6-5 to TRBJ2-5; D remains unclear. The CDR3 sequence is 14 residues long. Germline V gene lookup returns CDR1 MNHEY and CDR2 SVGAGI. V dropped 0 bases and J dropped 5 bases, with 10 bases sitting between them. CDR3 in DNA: TGTGCCAGCAGTTACTCGACTCTAGGGGAGACCCAGTACTTC. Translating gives CASSYSTLGETQYF.

The CDR3 loop reads CASTPTQGAVEQYF. In DNA, the CDR3 is TGCGCCAGCACACCTACTCAGGGAGCTGTCGAGCAGTACTTC. The chain couples TRBV5-1 to TRBJ2-7; the D call may be TRBD1 or TRBD2 (5 bases each). The CDR3 spans 14 residues. Looked up from germline, CDR1 is SGHRS and CDR2 is YFSETQ. Trimming removed 6 bases at V and 6 bases at J, with 19 bases between.

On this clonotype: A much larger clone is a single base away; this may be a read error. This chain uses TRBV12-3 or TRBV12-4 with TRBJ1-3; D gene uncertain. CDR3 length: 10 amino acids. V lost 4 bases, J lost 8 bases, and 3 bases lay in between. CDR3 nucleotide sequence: TGTGCCAGCAGTTCGTACACCATATATTTT. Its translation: CASSSYTIYF.

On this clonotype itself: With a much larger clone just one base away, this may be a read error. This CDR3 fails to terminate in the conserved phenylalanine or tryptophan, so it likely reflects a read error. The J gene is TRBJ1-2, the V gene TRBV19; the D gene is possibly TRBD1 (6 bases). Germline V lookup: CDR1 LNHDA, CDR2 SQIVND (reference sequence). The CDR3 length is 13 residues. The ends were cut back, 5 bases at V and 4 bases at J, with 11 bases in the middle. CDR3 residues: CASSPDSIYGYTL. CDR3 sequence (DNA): TGTGCCAGTAGTCCGGACAGCATCTATGGCTACACCCTC.

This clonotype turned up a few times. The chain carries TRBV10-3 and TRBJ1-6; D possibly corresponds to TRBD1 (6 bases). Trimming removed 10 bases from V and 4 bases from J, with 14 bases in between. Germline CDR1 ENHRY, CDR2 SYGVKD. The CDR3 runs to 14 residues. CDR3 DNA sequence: TGTGCCAGCAACGCGGACAGATATAATTCACCCCTCCACTTT. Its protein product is CASNADRYNSPLHF.

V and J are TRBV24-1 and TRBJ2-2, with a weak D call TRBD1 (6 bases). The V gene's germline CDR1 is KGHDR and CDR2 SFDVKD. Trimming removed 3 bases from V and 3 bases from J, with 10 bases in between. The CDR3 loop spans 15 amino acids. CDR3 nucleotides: TGTGCCACCAGTGATGGCCGACAGGACACCGGGGAGCTGTTTTTT. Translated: CATSDGRQDTGELFF.

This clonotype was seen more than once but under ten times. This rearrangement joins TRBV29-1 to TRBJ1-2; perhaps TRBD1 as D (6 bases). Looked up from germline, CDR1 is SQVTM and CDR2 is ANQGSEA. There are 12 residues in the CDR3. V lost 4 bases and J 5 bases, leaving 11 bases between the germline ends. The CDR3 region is CSVGEQGYGYTF. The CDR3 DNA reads TGCAGCGTTGGAGAACAGGGATATGGCTACACCTTC.

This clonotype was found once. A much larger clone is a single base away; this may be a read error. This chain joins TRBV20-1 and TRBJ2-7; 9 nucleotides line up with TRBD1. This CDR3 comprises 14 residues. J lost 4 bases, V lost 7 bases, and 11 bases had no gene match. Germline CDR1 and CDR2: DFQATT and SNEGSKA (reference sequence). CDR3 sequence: CSVTRQGVGYEQYF. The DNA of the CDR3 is TGCAGTGTTACGAGACAGGGGGTAGGTTACGAGCAGTACTTC.

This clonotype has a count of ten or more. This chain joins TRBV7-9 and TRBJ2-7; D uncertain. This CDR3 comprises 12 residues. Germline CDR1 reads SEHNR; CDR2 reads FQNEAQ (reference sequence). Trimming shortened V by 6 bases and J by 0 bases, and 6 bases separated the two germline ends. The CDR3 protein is CASSGNSYEQYF. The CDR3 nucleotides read TGTGCCAGCAGTGGGAACTCCTACGAGCAGTACTTC. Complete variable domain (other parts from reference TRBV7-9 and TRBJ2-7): DTGVSQNPRHKITKRGQNVTFRCDPISEHNRLYWYRQTLGQGPEFLTYFQNEAQLEKSRLLSDRFSAERPKGSFSTLEIQRTEQGDSAMYLCASSGNSYEQYFGPGTRLTVT.

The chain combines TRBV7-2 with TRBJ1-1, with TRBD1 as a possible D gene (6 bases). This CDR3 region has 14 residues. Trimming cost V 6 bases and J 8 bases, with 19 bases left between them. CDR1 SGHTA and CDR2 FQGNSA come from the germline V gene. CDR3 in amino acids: CASRAGTRTTEAFF. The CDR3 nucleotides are TGTGCCAGCAGAGCCGGGACAAGGACCACAGAAGCTTTCTTT.

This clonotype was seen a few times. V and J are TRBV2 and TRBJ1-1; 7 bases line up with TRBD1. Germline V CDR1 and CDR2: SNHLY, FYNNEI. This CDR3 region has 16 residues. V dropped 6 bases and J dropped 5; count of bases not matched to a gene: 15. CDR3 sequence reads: CASSLGTVYRGTEAFF. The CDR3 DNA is TGTGCCAGCAGCCTAGGGACAGTTTATCGGGGGACTGAAGCTTTCTTT.

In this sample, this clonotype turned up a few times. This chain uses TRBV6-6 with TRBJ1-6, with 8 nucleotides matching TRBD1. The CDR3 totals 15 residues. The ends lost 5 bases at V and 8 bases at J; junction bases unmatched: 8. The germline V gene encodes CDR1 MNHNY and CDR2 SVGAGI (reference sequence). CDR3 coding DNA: TGTGCCAGCAGTGACCGGCCAGGGGGCGATTCACCCCTCCACTTT. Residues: CASSDRPGGDSPLHF.

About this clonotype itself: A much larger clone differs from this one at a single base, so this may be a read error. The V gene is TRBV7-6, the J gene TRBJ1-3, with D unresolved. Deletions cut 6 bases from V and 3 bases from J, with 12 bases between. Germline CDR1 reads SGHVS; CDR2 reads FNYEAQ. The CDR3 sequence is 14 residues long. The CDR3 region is CASRGGGYGNTIYF. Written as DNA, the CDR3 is TGTGCCAGCAGGGGAGGCGGATATGGAAACACCATATATTTT.

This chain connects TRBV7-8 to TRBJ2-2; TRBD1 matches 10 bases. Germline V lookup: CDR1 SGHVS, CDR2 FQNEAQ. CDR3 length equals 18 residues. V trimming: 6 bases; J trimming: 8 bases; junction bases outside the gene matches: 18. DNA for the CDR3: TGTGCCAGCAGTGCACCGGGACAGGGGTCCTGGGCAACAGGGGAGCTGTTTTTT. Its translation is CASSAPGQGSWATGELFF.

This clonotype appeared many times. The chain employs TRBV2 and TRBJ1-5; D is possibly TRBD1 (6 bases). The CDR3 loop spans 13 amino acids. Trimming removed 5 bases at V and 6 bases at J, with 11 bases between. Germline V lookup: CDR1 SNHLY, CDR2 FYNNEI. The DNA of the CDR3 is TGTGCCAGCAGTCCCATGGGGGCTCAGCCCCAGCATTTT. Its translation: CASSPMGAQPQHF.